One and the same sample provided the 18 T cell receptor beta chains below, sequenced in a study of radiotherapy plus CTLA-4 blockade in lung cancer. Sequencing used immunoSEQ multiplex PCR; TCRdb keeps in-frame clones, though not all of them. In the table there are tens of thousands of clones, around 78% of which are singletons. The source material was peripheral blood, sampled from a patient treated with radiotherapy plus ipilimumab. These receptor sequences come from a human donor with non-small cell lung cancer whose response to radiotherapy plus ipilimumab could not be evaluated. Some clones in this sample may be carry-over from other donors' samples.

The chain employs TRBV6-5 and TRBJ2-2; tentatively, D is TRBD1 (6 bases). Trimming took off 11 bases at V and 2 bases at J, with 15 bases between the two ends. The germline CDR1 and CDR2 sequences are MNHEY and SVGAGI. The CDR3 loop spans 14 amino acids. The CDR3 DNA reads TGTGCCGAGTCAGGGACAAGCAACACCGGGGAGCTGTTTTTT. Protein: CAESGTSNTGELFF.

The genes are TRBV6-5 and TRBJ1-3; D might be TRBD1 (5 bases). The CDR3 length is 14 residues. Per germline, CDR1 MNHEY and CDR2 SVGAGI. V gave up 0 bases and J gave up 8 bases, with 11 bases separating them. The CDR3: CASSYSGEAYTIYF. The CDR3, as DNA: TGTGCCAGCAGTTACTCGGGGGAGGCGTACACCATATATTTT.

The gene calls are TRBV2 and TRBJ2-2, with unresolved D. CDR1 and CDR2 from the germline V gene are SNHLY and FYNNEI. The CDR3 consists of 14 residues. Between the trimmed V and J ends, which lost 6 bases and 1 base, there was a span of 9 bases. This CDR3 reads CASSVTVNTGELFF. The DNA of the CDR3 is TGTGCCAGCAGCGTTACAGTGAACACCGGGGAGCTGTTTTTT.

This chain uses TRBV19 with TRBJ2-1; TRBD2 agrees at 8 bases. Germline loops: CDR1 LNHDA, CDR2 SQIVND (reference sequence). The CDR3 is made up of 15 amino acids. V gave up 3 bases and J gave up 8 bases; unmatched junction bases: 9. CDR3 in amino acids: CASSISGAPPDEQFF. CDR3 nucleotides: TGTGCCAGTAGTATTAGCGGGGCTCCGCCCGATGAGCAGTTCTTC.

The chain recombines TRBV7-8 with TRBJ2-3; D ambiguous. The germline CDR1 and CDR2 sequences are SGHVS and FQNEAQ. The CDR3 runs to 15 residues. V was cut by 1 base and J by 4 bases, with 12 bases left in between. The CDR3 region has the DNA TGTGCCAGCAGCTTAGGTGAGATCTCCGCAGATACGCAGTATTTT. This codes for CASSLGEISADTQYF. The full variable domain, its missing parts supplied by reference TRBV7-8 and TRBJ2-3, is GAGVSQSPRYKVAKRGQDVALRCDPISGHVSLFWYQQALGQGPEFLTYFQNEAQLDKSGLPSDRFFAERPEGSVSTLKIQRTQQEDSAVYLCASSLGEISADTQYFGPGTRLTVL.

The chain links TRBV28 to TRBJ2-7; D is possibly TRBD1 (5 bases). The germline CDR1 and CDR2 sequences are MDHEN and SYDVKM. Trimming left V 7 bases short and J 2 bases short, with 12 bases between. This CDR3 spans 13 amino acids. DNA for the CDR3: TGTGCCAGCATAGCACAGGTAACCTACGAGCAGTACTTC. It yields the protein CASIAQVTYEQYF.

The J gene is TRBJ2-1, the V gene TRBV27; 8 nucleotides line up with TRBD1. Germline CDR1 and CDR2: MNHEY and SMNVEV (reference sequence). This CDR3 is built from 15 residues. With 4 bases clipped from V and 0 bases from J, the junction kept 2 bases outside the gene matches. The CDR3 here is CASSSQGASYNEQFF. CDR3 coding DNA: TGTGCCAGCAGTTCCCAGGGGGCCTCCTACAATGAGCAGTTCTTC.

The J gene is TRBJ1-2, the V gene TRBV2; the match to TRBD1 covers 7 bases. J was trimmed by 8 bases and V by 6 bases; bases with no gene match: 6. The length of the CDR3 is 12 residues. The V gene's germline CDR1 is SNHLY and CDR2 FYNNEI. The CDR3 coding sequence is TGTGCCAGCAGGTTAGGGGGCTGGGGCTACACCTTC. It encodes CASRLGGWGYTF.

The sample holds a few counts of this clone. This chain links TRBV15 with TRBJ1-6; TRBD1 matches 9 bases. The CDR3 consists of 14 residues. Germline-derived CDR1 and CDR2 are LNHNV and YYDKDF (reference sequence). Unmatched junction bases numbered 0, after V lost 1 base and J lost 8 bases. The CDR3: CATSRGDRDSPLHF. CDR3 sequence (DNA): TGTGCCACCAGCAGAGGGGACAGGGATTCACCCCTCCACTTT.

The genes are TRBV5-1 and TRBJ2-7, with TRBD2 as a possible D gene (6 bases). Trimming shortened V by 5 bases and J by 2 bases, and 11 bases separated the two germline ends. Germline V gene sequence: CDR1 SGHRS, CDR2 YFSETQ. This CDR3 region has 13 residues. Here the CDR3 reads CASSLARPYEQYF. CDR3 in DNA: TGCGCCAGCAGTCTAGCGAGGCCCTACGAGCAGTACTTC. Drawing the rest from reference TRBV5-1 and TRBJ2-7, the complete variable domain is KAGVTQTPRYLIKTRGQQVTLSCSPISGHRSVSWYQQTPGQGLQFLFEYFSETQRNKGNFPGRFSGRQFSNSRSEMNVSTLELGDSALYLCASSLARPYEQYFGPGTRLTVT.

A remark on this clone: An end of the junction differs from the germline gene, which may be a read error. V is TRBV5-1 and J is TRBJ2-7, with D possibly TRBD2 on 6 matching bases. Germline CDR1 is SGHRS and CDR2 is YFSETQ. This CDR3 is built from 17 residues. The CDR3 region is CASNLGGHTKISYEQYF. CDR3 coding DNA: TGCGCCAGCAACTTGGGAGGACACACGAAGATATCCTACGAGCAGTACTTC.

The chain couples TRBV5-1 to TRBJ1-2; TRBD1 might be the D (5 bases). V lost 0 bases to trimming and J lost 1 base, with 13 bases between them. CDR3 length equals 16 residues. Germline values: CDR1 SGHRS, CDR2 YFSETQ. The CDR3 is CASSLVPRQSNYGYTF. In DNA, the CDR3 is TGCGCCAGCAGCTTGGTACCTAGACAGAGTAACTATGGCTACACCTTC.

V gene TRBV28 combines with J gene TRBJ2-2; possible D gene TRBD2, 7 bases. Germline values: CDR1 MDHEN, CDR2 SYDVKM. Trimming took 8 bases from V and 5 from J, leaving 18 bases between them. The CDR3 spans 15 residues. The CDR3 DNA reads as TGTGCCAGCCTATTAGGGGGGGGCAGGACCGGGGAGCTGTTTTTT. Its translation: CASLLGGGRTGELFF.

For the CDR3, the DNA is TGTGCCAGCAGCGCGAGCCCAGGTCAGCCCCAGCATTTT. Its protein is CASSASPGQPQHF. V is TRBV9 and J is TRBJ1-5, with unresolved D. V lost 3 bases and J 6 bases, leaving 10 bases between the germline ends. Germline V gene data show CDR1 as SGDLS and CDR2 as YYNGEE. CDR3 length: 13 residues.

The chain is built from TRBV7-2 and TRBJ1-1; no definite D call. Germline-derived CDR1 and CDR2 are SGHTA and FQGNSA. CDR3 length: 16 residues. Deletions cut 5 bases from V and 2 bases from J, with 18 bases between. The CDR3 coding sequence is TGTGCCAGCAGCCCCGGAGGTGCGAGGAGAAACACTGAAGCTTTCTTT. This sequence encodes CASSPGGARRNTEAFF. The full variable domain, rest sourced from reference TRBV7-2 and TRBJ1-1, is GAGVSQSPSNKVTEKGKDVELRCDPISGHTALYWYRQSLGQGLEFLIYFQGNSAPDKSGLPSDRFSAERTGGSVSTLTIQRTQQEDSAVYLCASSPGGARRNTEAFFGQGTRLTVV.

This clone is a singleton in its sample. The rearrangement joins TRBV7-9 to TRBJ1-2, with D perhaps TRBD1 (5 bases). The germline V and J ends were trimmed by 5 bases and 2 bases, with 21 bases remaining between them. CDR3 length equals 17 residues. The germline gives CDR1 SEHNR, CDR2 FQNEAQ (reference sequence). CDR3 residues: CASSRTQSQGTNYGYTF. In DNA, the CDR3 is TGTGCCAGCAGCCGCACCCAATCCCAGGGAACCAACTATGGCTACACCTTC.

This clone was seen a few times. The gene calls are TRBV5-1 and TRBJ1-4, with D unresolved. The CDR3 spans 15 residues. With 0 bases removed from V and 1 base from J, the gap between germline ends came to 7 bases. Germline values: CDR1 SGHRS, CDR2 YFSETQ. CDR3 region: CASSLGGKTNEKLFF. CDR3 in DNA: TGCGCCAGCAGCTTGGGCGGTAAAACTAATGAAAAACTGTTTTTT.

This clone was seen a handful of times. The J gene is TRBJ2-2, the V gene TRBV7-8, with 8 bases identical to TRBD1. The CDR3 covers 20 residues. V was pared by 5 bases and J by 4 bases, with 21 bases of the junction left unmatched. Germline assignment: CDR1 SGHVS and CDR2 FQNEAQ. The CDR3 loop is CASSLGRLDRESKTTGELFF. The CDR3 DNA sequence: TGTGCCAGCAGCCTAGGGAGGTTGGACAGGGAGTCTAAGACCACCGGGGAGCTGTTTTTT.